Sequencing of this T cell receptor (beta chain) was carried out in a study of blood T cell repertoires in COVID-19. About the study: The analysed material was cDNA or gDNA that came from T cells, B-cell-depleted T cells, or PBMCs.

The authors' processing: It was from reference gene primer amplification that nucleated cell counts were estimated. Method: immunoSEQ multiplex PCR; TCRdb's copy keeps in-frame clones and lacks some. V and J calls and clone size are as listed in that table; D and trimming were resolved from the DNA. Of a few hundred thousand clones listed, approximately 82% are singletons. This CDR3 region has 17 residues. V lost 2 bases and J lost 3, with 17 bases in between. CDR1 and CDR2 (germline): MNHNS, SASEGT. This clone occurred many times. Sequencing was performed on peripheral blood. This chain joins TRBV6-1 and TRBJ1-5, with a weak D call TRBD1 (6 bases). This TCR was sampled from a man under 40 who had recovered from COVID-19. Here the CDR3 reads CASSEPLRGRTNQPQHF. CDR3 bases: TGTGCCAGCAGTGAACCACTCAGGGGAAGGACCAATCAGCCCCAGCATTTT.